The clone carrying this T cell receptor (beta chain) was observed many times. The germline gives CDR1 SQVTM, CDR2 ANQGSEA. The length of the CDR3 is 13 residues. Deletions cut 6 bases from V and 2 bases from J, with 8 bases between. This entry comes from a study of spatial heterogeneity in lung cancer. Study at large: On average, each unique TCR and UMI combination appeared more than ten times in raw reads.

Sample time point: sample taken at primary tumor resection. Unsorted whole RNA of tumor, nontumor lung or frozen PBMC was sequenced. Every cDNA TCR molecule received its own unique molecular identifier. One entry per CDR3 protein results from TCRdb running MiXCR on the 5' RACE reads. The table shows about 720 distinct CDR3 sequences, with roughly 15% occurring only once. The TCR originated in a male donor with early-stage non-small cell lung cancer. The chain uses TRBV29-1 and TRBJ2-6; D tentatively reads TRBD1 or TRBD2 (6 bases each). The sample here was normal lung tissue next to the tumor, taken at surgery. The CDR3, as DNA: TGCAGCGTGGGGGGCACTGGGGCCAACGTCCTGACTTTC. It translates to CSVGGTGANVLTF.